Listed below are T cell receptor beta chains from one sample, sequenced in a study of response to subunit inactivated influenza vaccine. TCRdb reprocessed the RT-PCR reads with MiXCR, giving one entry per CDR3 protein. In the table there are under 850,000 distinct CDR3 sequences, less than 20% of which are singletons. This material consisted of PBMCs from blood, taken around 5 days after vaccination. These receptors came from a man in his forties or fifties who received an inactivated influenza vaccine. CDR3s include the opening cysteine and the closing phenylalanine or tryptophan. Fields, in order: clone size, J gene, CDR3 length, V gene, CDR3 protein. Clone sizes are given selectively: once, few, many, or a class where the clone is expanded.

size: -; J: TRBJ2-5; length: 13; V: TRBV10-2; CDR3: CASSQGALETQYF
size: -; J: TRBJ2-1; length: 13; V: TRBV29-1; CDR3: CSVGGPSYNEQFF
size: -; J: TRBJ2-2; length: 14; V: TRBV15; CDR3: CATTRFTNTGELFF
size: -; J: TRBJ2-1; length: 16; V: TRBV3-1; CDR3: CASSRVLAGGYNEQFF
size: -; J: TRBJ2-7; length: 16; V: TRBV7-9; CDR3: CASSLGEGRGAYEQYF
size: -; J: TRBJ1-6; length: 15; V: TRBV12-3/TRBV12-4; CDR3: CASSLRRSYNSPLHF
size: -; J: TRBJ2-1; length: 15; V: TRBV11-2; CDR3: CASSLAGSGTRGQFF
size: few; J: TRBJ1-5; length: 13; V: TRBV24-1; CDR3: CATSAGRNQPQHF
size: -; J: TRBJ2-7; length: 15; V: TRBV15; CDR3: CATSRETGSYYEQYF
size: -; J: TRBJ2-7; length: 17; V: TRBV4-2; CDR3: CASSPLGGAGDEHEQYF
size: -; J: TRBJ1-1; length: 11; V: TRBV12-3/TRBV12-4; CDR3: CASSFPGLAFF
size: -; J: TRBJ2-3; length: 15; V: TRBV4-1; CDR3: CASSQVWQTTDTQYF
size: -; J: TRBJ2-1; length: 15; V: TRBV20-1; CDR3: CSAPGLAASYNEQFF
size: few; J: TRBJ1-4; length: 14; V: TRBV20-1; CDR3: CSARDMGEGEKLFF
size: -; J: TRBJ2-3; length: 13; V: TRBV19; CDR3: CASSQGRSDTQYF
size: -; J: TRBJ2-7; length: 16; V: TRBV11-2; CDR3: CASSFRLAGDAYEQYF
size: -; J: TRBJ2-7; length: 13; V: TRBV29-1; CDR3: CSATYRGTYEQYF
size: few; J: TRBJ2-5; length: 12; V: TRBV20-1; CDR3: CSARMPQETQYF
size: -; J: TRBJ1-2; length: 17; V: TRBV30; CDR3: CAWSVWRKTHLNYGYTF
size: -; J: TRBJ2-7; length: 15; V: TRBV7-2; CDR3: CASTPGASGSYEQYF
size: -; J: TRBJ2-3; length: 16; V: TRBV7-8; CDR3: CASSPTGGTVADTQYF
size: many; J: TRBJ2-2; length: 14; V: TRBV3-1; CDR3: CASSPAPDTGELFF
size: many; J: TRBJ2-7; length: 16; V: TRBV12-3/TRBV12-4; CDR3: CASSHWTSGGRYEQYF
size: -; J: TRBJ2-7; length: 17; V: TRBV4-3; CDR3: CASSQEDIRKGGYEQYF
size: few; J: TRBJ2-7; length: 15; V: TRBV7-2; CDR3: CASSQRGQVTYEQYF
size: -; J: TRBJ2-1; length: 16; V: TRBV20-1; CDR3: CSAREGLVDLDNEQFF
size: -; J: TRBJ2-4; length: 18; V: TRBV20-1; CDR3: CSARATSGPEIAKNIQYF
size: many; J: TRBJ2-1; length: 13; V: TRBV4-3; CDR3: CASSQEAGNEQFF
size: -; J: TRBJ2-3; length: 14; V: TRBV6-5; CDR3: CASSYADRTDTQYF
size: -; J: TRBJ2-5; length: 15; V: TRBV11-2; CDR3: CASRKLRGVQETQYF
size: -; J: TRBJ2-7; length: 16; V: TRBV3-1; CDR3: CASSQDRGNLIYEQYF
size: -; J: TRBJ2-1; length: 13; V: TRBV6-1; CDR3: CASSLHLTNEQFF
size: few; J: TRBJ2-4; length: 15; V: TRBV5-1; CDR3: CASSYGPLAKNIQYF
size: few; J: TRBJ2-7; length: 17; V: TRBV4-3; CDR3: CASSQDLTGGASHEQYF
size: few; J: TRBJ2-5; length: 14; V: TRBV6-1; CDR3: CASSPSGGPGAQYF
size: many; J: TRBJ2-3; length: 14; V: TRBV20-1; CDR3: CSARAPLAGHTQYF
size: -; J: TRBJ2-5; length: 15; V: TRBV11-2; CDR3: CASSLEDRGVETQYF
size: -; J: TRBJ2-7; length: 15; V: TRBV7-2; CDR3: CASSQHRDPGYEQYF
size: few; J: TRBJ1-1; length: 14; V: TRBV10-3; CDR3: CAIRPGQGYTEAFF